In its sample, the clone carrying this T cell receptor (beta chain) was seen a few times. Its specificity is unknown. The V segment lost 10 bases and the J segment 5 bases; nucleotides outside the gene matches: 9. The CDR3 extends over 13 amino acids. The V gene's germline CDR1 is MNHNS and CDR2 SASEGT. Presence of unique molecular identifiers characterized the TCR beta cDNA libraries. TCRdb reanalysed the PCR reads using MiXCR and keeps one entry per CDR3 protein. The repertoire has 400,000 to 500,000 distinct CDR3 sequences, 39% of them found once; the top ten carry about 7.6%. This entry comes from a study of post-analysis software for immune sequencing data. Findings and limits, study-wide: Roughly 5 TRBV segments, TRBV5-6, TRBV5-1 and TRBV20-1 among them, were found more frequent in patients than controls.

The specimen was blood. This TCR was sampled from a girl aged 2-9 years with multiple sclerosis. The chain joins TRBV6-1 to TRBJ1-1; 8 bases line up with TRBD1. In nucleotides, the CDR3 is TGTGCCACCTCAGACAGGGGTAGGACTGAAGCTTTCTTT. It specifies CATSDRGRTEAFF.